One sample yielded the 30 T cell receptor beta chains listed below, sequenced in a study of T cell repertoires in cytomegalovirus infection. TCRdb reprocessed the reads via MiXCR and lists one record per CDR3 protein. The sample contains roughly 640,000 distinct CDR3 sequences, roughly 24% of which appear only once. The sequenced sample consisted of CD8+ T cells from PBMCs. Receptors originate from a human donor in good health (CMV status not recorded). Some clones in this sample may be carry-over from other donors' samples.

In this sample, this clonotype turned up a few times. The rearrangement links TRBV5-4 to TRBJ2-2, with D hard to call. The V gene lost 2 bases and the J gene lost 6 bases, with 11 bases spanning the gap. The germline V gene encodes CDR1 SGHNT and CDR2 YYREEE (reference sequence). The CDR3 has 14 residues. The CDR3 bases are TGTGCCAGCAGCTTATTGTGGGGTCCCGGGGAGCTGTTTTTT. It specifies CASSLLWGPGELFF.

The table lists this clonotype with a few counts. The chain employs TRBV6-1 and TRBJ2-7; perhaps TRBD1 as D (6 bases). Germline lookup yields CDR1 MNHNS and CDR2 SASEGT. The ends were cut back, 3 bases at V and 3 bases at J, with 12 bases in the middle. This CDR3 region has 14 residues. DNA of the CDR3: TGTGCCAGCAGTGAGGAACAGGGCCACTACGAGCAGTACTTC. Translated: CASSEEQGHYEQYF.

The V and J genes are TRBV10-3 and TRBJ1-1; no clear D gene. The germline V gene has CDR1 ENHRY and CDR2 SYGVKD. V dropped 0 bases and J dropped 1 base, with 9 bases sitting between them. The CDR3 loop spans 15 amino acids. The chain's CDR3 is CAISESSSGNTEAFF. The CDR3 region has the DNA TGTGCCATCAGTGAGTCGAGCTCAGGGAACACTGAAGCTTTCTTT.

The chain joins TRBV12-3 or TRBV12-4 to TRBJ2-3; possible D gene TRBD2, 6 bases. Between the trimmed V and J ends, which lost 2 bases and 10 bases, there was a span of 16 bases. CDR3 length: 14 amino acids. The CDR3 region has the DNA TGTGCCAGCAGTTTATCGCGGGGTAAGGACCCGCAGTATTTT. Protein product: CASSLSRGKDPQYF.

This clonotype was observed many times. The chain has TRBV7-2 and TRBJ1-2; D not resolved. The CDR3 has 14 residues. V was cut by 5 bases and J by 5 bases, with 15 bases left in between. Germline CDR1 SGHTA, CDR2 FQGNSA. The CDR3 is CASSLGRIGYGYTF. The CDR3 DNA sequence: TGTGCCAGCAGCCTCGGGCGGATCGGTTATGGCTACACCTTC.

This clonotype was detected a few times. This chain uses TRBV19 with TRBJ1-2; D gene ambiguous. The V gene lost 7 bases and the J gene lost 4 bases, with 10 bases spanning the gap. CDR1 LNHDA and CDR2 SQIVND come from the germline V gene (reference sequence). CDR3 length: 12 amino acids. The CDR3 DNA follows: TGTGCCAGTATTTTCCCGCCCTATGGCTACACCTTC. Translating it yields CASIFPPYGYTF. The variable domain in full, completed from reference TRBV19 and TRBJ1-2, reads DGGITQSPKYLFRKEGQNVTLSCEQNLNHDAMYWYRQDPGQGLRLIYYSQIVNDFQKGDIAEGYSVSREKKESFPLTVTSAQKNPTAFYLCASIFPPYGYTFGSGTRLTVV.

In the case of this clonotype: A junction end diverges from the germline sequence, so it may reflect a read error. The gene calls are TRBV7-9 and TRBJ2-3; a weak D match, TRBD1 (6 bases). Germline V lookup: CDR1 SEHNR, CDR2 FQNEAQ (reference sequence). The CDR3 consists of 16 residues. The chain's CDR3 is CVSRETGTIESDTQYF. CDR3 sequence (DNA): TGTGTCAGCAGAGAAACCGGGACAATAGAATCCGATACGCAGTATTTT.

The sample holds many counts of this clonotype. The chain has TRBV7-2 and TRBJ2-3; D is undetermined. The germline V and J ends were trimmed by 0 bases and 1 base, with 11 bases remaining between them. This CDR3 comprises 16 residues. The germline V gene encodes CDR1 SGHTA and CDR2 FQGNSA. In DNA form, the CDR3 reads TGTGCCAGCAGCTTAGCCCAGGAACTCCGCACAGATACGCAGTATTTT. Translation: CASSLAQELRTDTQYF.

This clonotype was counted many times. The V gene is TRBV7-6, the J gene TRBJ1-5; D unresolved. The V end was cut by 1 base, the J end by 7 bases, with 8 bases between. The germline gives CDR1 SGHVS, CDR2 FNYEAQ. The CDR3 length is 13 residues. CDR3 nucleotide sequence: TGTGCCAGCAGCTTAGAGGGTGGACAGCCCCAGCATTTT. This sequence encodes CASSLEGGQPQHF.

This clonotype has only a few counts. The chain is built from TRBV7-2 and TRBJ1-5; D call uncertain. This CDR3 has 15 amino acids. The ends were cut back, 0 bases at V and 5 bases at J, with 11 bases in the middle. The germline V gene has CDR1 SGHTA and CDR2 FQGNSA. Here the CDR3 reads CASSLARRRDQPQHF. In nucleotides, the CDR3 is TGTGCCAGCAGCTTAGCACGGCGAAGAGATCAGCCCCAGCATTTT.

The J gene is TRBJ1-2, the V gene TRBV6-8, with TRBD1 identical over 9 bases. The CDR3 runs 19 residues. Germline-derived CDR1 and CDR2 are MNHGY and SAAAGT. The J segment lost 0 bases and the V segment lost 6 bases, leaving 17 bases of the junction unmatched. This CDR3 is CASSRPGTGTWGPNYGYTF. CDR3 bases: TGTGCCAGCAGCCGTCCCGGGACAGGGACTTGGGGCCCTAACTATGGCTACACCTTC.

The chain recombines TRBV7-2 with TRBJ1-3; D unclear. The CDR3 is 17 residues long. V was pared by 4 bases and J by 0 bases, with 16 bases between. Germline values: CDR1 SGHTA, CDR2 FQGNSA. CDR3 bases: TGTGCCAGCAGCTATTCGTCCTTCGAGTCCTCTGGAAACACCATATATTTT. It translates to CASSYSSFESSGNTIYF.

This sequence joins TRBV6-2 or TRBV6-3 and TRBJ2-1; TRBD2 aligns across 12 bases. From germline, CDR1 is MNHEY and CDR2 SVGEGT. The length of the CDR3 is 15 residues. V trimming: 2 bases; J trimming: 8 bases; junction bases outside the gene matches: 4. CDR3 bases: TGTGCCAGCAGTTACCTGACTAGCGGGGGAGATGAGCAGTTCTTC. This codes for CASSYLTSGGDEQFF.

This clonotype was observed many times. The chain uses TRBV6-5 and TRBJ2-7; 8 bases line up with TRBD2. V was pared by 7 bases and J by 3 bases, with 14 bases of the junction left unmatched. The CDR3 extends over 16 amino acids. Germline V gene sequence: CDR1 MNHEY, CDR2 SVGAGI. CDR3: CASTFSAGANYYEQYF. In DNA, the CDR3 is TGTGCCAGCACTTTTTCAGCGGGGGCAAATTACTACGAGCAGTACTTC.

The V call is TRBV29-1, the J call TRBJ1-2; 7 bases agree with TRBD1. CDR3 length equals 13 residues. Trimming took 6 bases from V and 7 from J; bases not matched to a gene: 11. The germline CDR1 and CDR2 sequences are SQVTM and ANQGSEA. The CDR3 region is CSVGRQGPTGYTF. CDR3 sequence (DNA): TGCAGCGTCGGTCGACAGGGCCCAACTGGCTACACCTTC.

This clonotype was recorded many times. The rearrangement uses TRBV27 and TRBJ1-4, with D possibly TRBD1 on 6 matching bases. Germline V lookup: CDR1 MNHEY, CDR2 SMNVEV (reference sequence). V lost 4 bases and J lost 4, with 10 bases in between. The CDR3 is 14 amino acids. The CDR3 reads CASSSDRNNEKLFF. CDR3 DNA: TGTGCCAGCAGTTCCGACAGGAATAATGAAAAACTGTTTTTT.

The chain recombines TRBV6-5 with TRBJ2-2; D is possibly TRBD2 (6 bases). Deletions cut 4 bases from V and 3 bases from J, with 12 bases between. CDR1 is MNHEY and CDR2 is SVGAGI in the germline V gene. CDR3 length: 15 residues. CDR3 loop: CASSSGTLDTGELFF. CDR3 coding DNA: TGTGCCAGCAGTTCCGGGACTCTTGACACCGGGGAGCTGTTTTTT.

This clonotype was recorded a few times. The V call is TRBV11-1, the J call TRBJ2-7; the match to TRBD2 covers 7 bases. The CDR3 totals 15 residues. CDR1 is SGHAT and CDR2 is FQDESV in the germline V gene (reference sequence). J gave up 1 base and V 3 bases, and 6 bases lay outside the gene matches. In DNA form, the CDR3 reads TGTGCCAGCAGCTTCCGCGGGGGAAAATCCTACGAGCAGTACTTC. This encodes CASSFRGGKSYEQYF.

This clonotype was seen many times. The CDR3 nucleotides read TGTGCCAGCAGCGCGGGGGTGAGGGGCGATAAAAACTATGGCTACACCTTC. Translating gives CASSAGVRGDKNYGYTF. The rearrangement uses TRBV7-9 and TRBJ1-2; the D gene is possibly TRBD1 (5 bases). CDR1 SEHNR and CDR2 FQNEAQ come from the germline V gene (reference sequence). Trimming removed 5 bases from V and 2 bases from J, with 21 bases in between. The CDR3 has 17 amino acids.

This chain uses TRBV6-2 or TRBV6-3 with TRBJ1-6; D unresolved. This CDR3 has 14 residues. CDR1 and CDR2 from the germline V gene are MNHEY and SVGEGT. The germline V and J ends were trimmed by 6 bases and 0 bases, with 6 bases remaining between them. In DNA form, the CDR3 reads TGTGCCAGCAGGAAGAGCTCCTATAATTCACCCCTCCACTTT. It is translated as CASRKSSYNSPLHF.

The CDR3 loop is CASSVFRQGMANVLTF. DNA for the CDR3: TGTGCCAGCAGCGTGTTCCGACAGGGCATGGCCAACGTCCTGACTTTC. The J gene is TRBJ2-6, the V gene TRBV9, with 7 bases aligning to TRBD1. This CDR3 spans 16 amino acids. Germline V lookup: CDR1 SGDLS, CDR2 YYNGEE. V dropped 2 bases and J dropped 6; count of bases not matched to a gene: 8.

Ten or more counts support this clonotype. This chain uses TRBV7-2 with TRBJ2-7; 8 nucleotides align to TRBD2. The germline CDR1 and CDR2 sequences are SGHTA and FQGNSA. Losses at the gene ends were 2 bases for V and 3 bases for J; bases not matched to a gene: 6. The CDR3 spans 15 residues. CDR3 sequence reads: CASSLTRGGLYEQYV. In nucleotides, the CDR3 is TGTGCCAGCAGCTTAACCCGGGGGGGGCTCTACGAGCAGTACGTC.

This sequence joins TRBV5-5 and TRBJ1-1; D gene uncertain. This CDR3 region has 15 residues. Germline CDR1 SGHKS, CDR2 YYEKEE (reference sequence). V was clipped by 4 bases and J by 4 bases, with 17 bases between them. CDR3 bases: TGTGCCAGCAGCCCCAGATGGATAGGAGGCACTGAAGCTTTCTTT. It translates to CASSPRWIGGTEAFF.

This clonotype was counted at least ten times. V gene TRBV12-3 or TRBV12-4 combines with J gene TRBJ2-3; D tentatively fits TRBD1 or TRBD2 (5 bases each). Trimming took off 7 bases at V and 2 bases at J, with 13 bases between the two ends. This CDR3 has 14 amino acids. The CDR3 DNA reads as TGTGCCAGCAACCCGTGGGGGTACACAGATACGCAGTATTTT. Amino acid sequence: CASNPWGYTDTQYF.

Points on this clonotype: A much larger clone lies a single base off, so this may be a read error. The rearrangement uses TRBV7-2 and TRBJ1-2, with TRBD1 as a possible D gene (5 bases). Germline V gene lookup returns CDR1 SGHTA and CDR2 FQGNSA. The CDR3 has 15 amino acids. DNA for the CDR3: TGTGCCAGCAGATTAGACAGAGGAGCTAACTATGGCTACACCTTC. Amino acid sequence: CASRLDRGANYGYTF. The full variable domain, with the rest looked up from reference TRBV7-2 and TRBJ1-2, is GAGVSQSPSNKVTEKGKDVELRCDPISGHTALYWYRQSLGQGLEFLIYFQGNSAPDKSGLPSDRFSAERTGGSVSTLTIQRTQQEDSAVYLCASRLDRGANYGYTFGSGTRLTVV.

As for this clonotype: This clone may be a read error of a much larger clone one base away. The V and J genes are TRBV7-4 and TRBJ2-7, with TRBD1 as a possible D gene (6 bases). There are 14 residues in the CDR3. The germline V gene has CDR1 SGHVT and CDR2 SQSDAQ. This CDR3 reads CVSSFTGQTYEQYV. CDR3 bases: TGTGTCAGCAGCTTTACAGGGCAAACCTACGAGCAGTACGTC.

A few counts support this clonotype. This sequence joins TRBV28 and TRBJ2-7; tentative D call: TRBD1 (6 bases). Trimming removed 6 bases from V and 2 bases from J, with 17 bases in between. Germline assignment: CDR1 MDHEN and CDR2 SYDVKM. The CDR3 has 15 residues. CDR3 sequence reads: CASRKTGTETYEQYV. For the CDR3, the DNA is TGTGCCAGCAGAAAGACAGGCACTGAAACCTACGAGCAGTACGTC.

This clonotype was picked up a small number of times. The CDR3 sequence: CAISESTPDIGWYEQYF. Here the CDR3 DNA reads TGTGCCATCAGTGAGTCGACCCCCGACATCGGGTGGTACGAGCAGTACTTC. This chain connects TRBV10-3 to TRBJ2-7, with D unclear. The CDR3 totals 17 residues. Germline V gene lookup returns CDR1 ENHRY and CDR2 SYGVKD. The ends were cut back, 0 bases at V and 4 bases at J, with 19 bases in the middle.

On this clonotype itself: The junction shows a germline mismatch at one end, possibly a read error. The J gene is TRBJ2-2, the V gene TRBV7-9, with TRBD1 identical over 8 bases. CDR1 is SEHNR and CDR2 is FQNEAQ in the germline V gene (reference sequence). The CDR3 extends over 15 amino acids. The CDR3 bases are TGTGCCAGCAGCTCCAGACAGGGGAACATCGGGGAGCTGTTTTTT. Residues: CASSSRQGNIGELFF.

In its sample, this clonotype was seen a few times. V is TRBV20-1 and J is TRBJ2-7, with no clear D. Germline V gene lookup returns CDR1 DFQATT and CDR2 SNEGSKA (reference sequence). Trimming removed 0 bases from V and 1 base from J, with 10 bases in between. The CDR3 consists of 14 residues. The CDR3 nucleotides are TGCAGTGCTAGAGATCTGGGCACATCCTACGAGCAGTACTTC. This sequence encodes CSARDLGTSYEQYF.